Listed below are T cell receptor beta chains from one sample, sequenced in a study of blood T cell repertoires in COVID-19. The method was immunoSEQ multiplex PCR; TCRdb's version includes in-frame clones alone and lacks a portion of them. The repertoire includes approximately 85,000 clones, less than 95% of them detected once, and 0.95% to 1.3% sits in the top ten. Sequencing used peripheral blood. The receptor source for this set is a woman between 45 and 60 years old in a cohort sampled during active COVID-19. The CDR3 runs from the conserved cysteine through the conserved F or W. A D gene is named only where the DNA matches it firmly. Clone size is given for some rows only: seen once, a few or many times, or a class if the clone is expanded.

size	V	D	J	DNA	CDR3
.	TRBV27	TRBD2	TRBJ2-3	TGTGCCAGCAAGGGACTAGCGGGTGATACGCAGTATTTT	CASKGLAGDTQYF
.	TRBV6-1	.	TRBJ1-2	TGTGCCAGCAGTGAAGCCCCAGAAAATGGCTACACCTTC	CASSEAPENGYTF
.	TRBV18	TRBD2	TRBJ2-1	TGTGCCAGCTCACCAAGGACTAGCCCGTACAATGAGCAGTTCTTC	CASSPRTSPYNEQFF
.	TRBV11-1	.	TRBJ1-2	TGTGCCAGCAGCCCATCTACAGGAAGGATTAACTATGGCTACACCTTC	CASSPSTGRINYGYTF
.	TRBV7-3	.	TRBJ2-3	TGTGCCAGCAGCTTCGGGAGTTCAGATACGCAGTATTTT	CASSFGSSDTQYF
.	TRBV6-5	TRBD2	TRBJ2-1	TGTGCCAGCAGCCGAGGACTAGCGGGAGATGAGCAGTTCTTC	CASSRGLAGDEQFF
.	TRBV19	TRBD2	TRBJ2-1	TGTGCCAGTAAAAGCGGGAGCTCCTACAATGAGCAGTTCTTC	CASKSGSSYNEQFF
few	TRBV10-1	.	TRBJ1-4	TGCGCCAGCAGTGAGAAACAGGGATTTGAAAAACTGTTTTTT	CASSEKQGFEKLFF
many	TRBV12-1	.	TRBJ2-7	TGTGCCAGCAGCCCGCCATCCGGGACTGCTGCCTACGAGCAGTACTTC	CASSPPSGTAAYEQYF
.	TRBV27	.	TRBJ2-7	TGTGCCAGCAGTCCTGACTGGTTCTCCTACGAGCAGTACTTC	CASSPDWFSYEQYF
.	TRBV5-1	TRBD1	TRBJ1-4	TGCGCCAGCAGCTTAACCGGGACAGTTAATGAAAAACTGTTTTTT	CASSLTGTVNEKLFF
.	TRBV5-1	.	TRBJ2-1	TGCGCCAGCAGCTTGGCCCGGACTCTCGAGCAGTTCTTC	CASSLARTLEQFF
.	TRBV28	.	TRBJ2-5	TGTGCCAGCAGTTTATCTGGCGGGGCCCTGATTAGGGAGACCCAGTACTTC	CASSLSGGALIRETQYF
.	TRBV4-1	TRBD2	TRBJ2-5	TGCGCCAGCAGCCAAGTTCAAGCGGGAGAGGGGACCCAGTACTTC	CASSQVQAGEGTQYF
once	TRBV18	TRBD1	TRBJ1-5	TGTGCCAGCTCACCTTCGACAGGGGCGGATGGCAATCAGCCCCAGCATTTT	CASSPSTGADGNQPQHF
.	TRBV5-1	TRBD1	TRBJ1-1	TGCGCCAGCAGCTTGGGGTGGGACAGGGGACGTGAAGCTTTCTTT	CASSLGWDRGREAFF
.	TRBV5-1	.	TRBJ2-3	TGCGCCAGCAGCTTGATGGCCTTAAGCGGGTTCACAGATACGCAGTATTTT	CASSLMALSGFTDTQYF
.	TRBV5-1	TRBD2	TRBJ2-1	TGCGCCAGCAGCTTGGTTACTAGCGTCGATGAGCAGTTCTTC	CASSLVTSVDEQFF
.	TRBV6-6	.	TRBJ1-4	TGTGCCAGCAAATTCCTCGGGGACTCCTTGTCAAGGCTGTTTTTT	CASKFLGDSLSRLFF
.	TRBV29-1	.	TRBJ1-4	TGCAGCGCAGGGGCTTCTAATGAAAAACTGTTTTTT	CSAGASNEKLFF
.	TRBV28	.	TRBJ2-3	TGTGCCAGCAGCTCCAGCGAGGAGGGCACAGATACGCAGTATTTT	CASSSSEEGTDTQYF
.	TRBV30	TRBD2	TRBJ2-3	TGTGCCTGGGACCGGACTAGCGGAAGACGAGATACGCAGTATTTT	CAWDRTSGRRDTQYF
.	TRBV3-1/TRBV3-2	TRBD2	TRBJ2-6	TGTGCCAGCAGCCTTTCGGGACTAGCGGGATATGCAAGGGGGTCTGGGGCCAACGTCCTGACTTTC	CASSLSGLAGYARGSGANVLTF
.	TRBV5-1	TRBD1	TRBJ1-1	TGCGCCAGCAGCTGGACAGGGCTCGGCACTGAAGCTTTCTTT	CASSWTGLGTEAFF
.	TRBV30	TRBD2	TRBJ2-7	TGTGCCGGAAGGGCTAGCGGGTACGAGCAGTACTTC	CAGRASGYEQYF
.	TRBV10-3	TRBD1	TRBJ1-2	TGTGCCATCAGTGACCCCGAACGACAGGGTCTCTATGGCTACACCTTC	CAISDPERQGLYGYTF
.	TRBV18	TRBD1	TRBJ2-7	TGTGCCAGCTCACCCACAGGGGGGAGCTACGAGCAGTACTTC	CASSPTGGSYEQYF
.	TRBV5-4	.	TRBJ2-3	TGTGCCAGCAGCCGGGGGGATACGCAGTATTTT	CASSRGDTQYF
.	TRBV27	.	TRBJ2-7	TGTGCCAGCAGTTATCACAGGGATTACGAGCAGTACTTC	CASSYHRDYEQYF
.	TRBV19	TRBD1	TRBJ2-3	TGTGCCAGCAGGGACAGCCAAAGCACAGATACGCAGTATTTT	CASRDSQSTDTQYF
.	TRBV24-1	.	TRBJ2-1	TGTGCCACCAGTGATACGACAGGGAGGCTAGTCAATGAGCAGTTCTTC	CATSDTTGRLVNEQFF
.	TRBV29-1	.	TRBJ2-7	TGCAGCGTAATTTATGATGACAGTTCCTACGAGCAGTACTTC	CSVIYDDSSYEQYF